This record looks at one TCR beta chain sequence and its context. The sample is drawn from a study of blood T cell repertoires in COVID-19. Study background: PBMCs, B-cell-depleted T cells, or T cells were the source of the cDNA or gDNA that made up the material.

The germline CDR1 and CDR2 sequences are SGDLS and YYNGEE. Trimming pared 7 bases from V and 5 bases from J, leaving 12 bases between. This CDR3 is built from 12 residues. Study processing details: Researchers report that nucleated cell counts were estimated from reference gene primer amplification. The data were produced by immunoSEQ multiplex PCR, yet TCRdb's version contains in-frame clones alone and is incomplete. Clone size and V and J calls were adopted from that table, with D and trimming inferred from the DNA. The profile shows 150,000 or so clones, 80% to 85% of them singletons. The rearrangement uses TRBV9 and TRBJ2-5, with D possibly matching TRBD2 (5 bases). Sequenced sample: peripheral blood. The receptor was derived from a young man with active or convalescent COVID-19. As DNA, the CDR3 is TGTGCCAGCGAGGGCGAAACGGAGACCCAGTACTTC. Encoded protein: CASEGETETQYF.